This T cell receptor beta chain was identified in a study of blood T cells in healthy people across ages. Notes on this clonotype: No antigen is known for it.

The second PCR ran about 6 to 12 cycles with a sample-barcoded 5' primer and J-beta primers. The template-switch adaptor was a 5' adaptor with 12 random nucleotides. It tagged each cDNA molecule. The study obtained at least 2.5 million CDR3-containing paired-end reads from every sample. TCRdb passed the 5' RACE reads through MiXCR, listing each CDR3 protein once. The sample includes 650,000 to 900,000 distinct CDR3 sequences, approximately 59% of them seen just once. Whole-study results and caveats: Higher diversity, along with more naive CD4+ cells, distinguished long-lived donors from aged donors.

The sequence was collected from a man aged 30 to 45 in good health. The sequenced material came from blood.

DNA for the CDR3: TGTGCCACCAGTGATCGAGACAGACTGCGGGGCTACACCTTC. Translated, it gives CATSDRDRLRGYTF. The chain links TRBV24-1 to TRBJ1-2; TRBD1 might be the D (5 bases). The CDR3 extends over 14 amino acids. V gave up 3 bases and J gave up 8 bases, with 15 bases separating them. CDR1 KGHDR and CDR2 SFDVKD come from the germline V gene.